The clone carrying this TCR beta chain appeared many times. Antigen unknown. These data come from a study of early T cells in non-severe SARS-CoV-2 infection. General study points: A preference for anti-spike CD8 responses marked VDJdb matching, which missed private and CD4 specificities.

TCRdb re-called the 5' RACE reads through MiXCR, storing one row per CDR3 protein. This sample has tens of thousands of distinct CDR3 sequences, with about 6% found just once. The germline V gene encodes CDR1 MGHRA and CDR2 YSYEKL. This CDR3 spans 15 amino acids. Trimming shortened V by 4 bases and J by 4 bases, and 14 bases separated the two germline ends. V and J are TRBV4-1 and TRBJ2-1, with TRBD1 as a possible D gene (6 bases). The clonotype originates from an adult who was a healthcare worker with PCR-confirmed SARS-CoV-2 infection or an uninfected control (not recorded which). The specimen was whole blood. The CDR3 DNA is TGCGCCAGCAGCCCCCGCGCAGGGGCGTACAATGAGCAGTTCTTC. It codes for CASSPRAGAYNEQFF.